These 9 T cell receptor beta chains originate from one sample sequenced in a study of blood T cell repertoires in COVID-19. Assay used: immunoSEQ multiplex PCR; TCRdb lists only in-frame clones, some missing. The sample has 200,000 or so clones; 86% are singletons. The sample was PBMCs or T cells enriched from blood (not recorded which). These TCRs come from a woman between 35 and 50 years old with acute COVID-19.

The genes are TRBV6-5 and TRBJ1-5; 10 bases map to TRBD1. The germline V gene has CDR1 MNHEY and CDR2 SVGAGI. CDR3 length: 14 residues. J was trimmed by 11 bases and V by 7 bases; bases with no gene match: 11. The CDR3 here is CASTQDRGSKAQHF. The CDR3 DNA reads TGTGCCAGCACCCAGGACAGGGGGTCCAAGGCCCAGCATTTT.

This sequence joins TRBV6-5 and TRBJ2-3; TRBD2 aligns across 9 bases. The ends lost 6 bases at V and 3 bases at J; junction bases unmatched: 1. CDR1 MNHEY and CDR2 SVGAGI come from the germline V gene. This CDR3 has 13 amino acids. The CDR3 coding sequence is TGTGCCAGCAGGCGGGGGGGGACAGATACGCAGTATTTT. Protein product: CASRRGGTDTQYF.

This rearrangement joins TRBV6-1 to TRBJ1-1, with D possibly TRBD1 on 5 matching bases. The V end was cut by 3 bases, the J end by 6 bases, with 17 bases between. Germline loops: CDR1 MNHNS, CDR2 SASEGT. This CDR3 has 15 residues. CDR3 amino acids: CASSDTIQGFAEAFF. The CDR3 DNA follows: TGTGCCAGCAGTGATACCATCCAGGGTTTCGCTGAAGCTTTCTTT.

V is TRBV2 and J is TRBJ1-1; possibly TRBD1 for D (5 bases). Trimming left V 7 bases short and J 3 bases short, with 12 bases between. Germline assignment: CDR1 SNHLY and CDR2 FYNNEI. The CDR3 covers 13 residues. CDR3 amino acids: CASKEGIYTEAFF. CDR3 DNA sequence: TGTGCCAGCAAGGAGGGGATCTACACTGAAGCTTTCTTT.

V is TRBV6-2 or TRBV6-3 and J is TRBJ2-1; a weak D match, TRBD2 (6 bases). This CDR3 spans 16 amino acids. Germline values: CDR1 MNHEY, CDR2 SVGEGT. V was clipped by 1 base and J by 8 bases, with 18 bases between them. This CDR3 is CASSYYVYPPGDEQFF. The CDR3 DNA sequence: TGTGCCAGCAGTTACTACGTATACCCTCCGGGGGATGAGCAGTTCTTC.

The V gene is TRBV9, the J gene TRBJ1-2; D perhaps matches TRBD1 (5 bases). Trimming shortened V by 3 bases and J by 2 bases, and 17 bases separated the two germline ends. Germline CDR1 SGDLS, CDR2 YYNGEE. The CDR3 has 16 amino acids. The CDR3 DNA follows: TGTGCCAGCAGCGGGGGAGGTCGGACACTCAACTATGGCTACACCTTC. As protein: CASSGGGRTLNYGYTF.

The chain links TRBV7-2 to TRBJ2-7, with 8 bases lining up with TRBD1. Losses at the gene ends were 4 bases for V and 3 bases for J; bases not matched to a gene: 5. This CDR3 is built from 14 residues. The germline V gene encodes CDR1 SGHTA and CDR2 FQGNSA. The CDR3 DNA follows: TGTGCCAGCAGCTACCAGACAGGGGTCTACGAGCAGTACTTC. Its protein is CASSYQTGVYEQYF.

This clone has only one observation. The chain couples TRBV19 to TRBJ1-6, with a weak D call TRBD1 (5 bases). V gave up 3 bases and J gave up 7 bases, with 16 bases separating them. The CDR3 runs 16 residues. CDR1 LNHDA and CDR2 SQIVND come from the germline V gene (reference sequence). CDR3 sequence (DNA): TGTGCCAGTAGTATGGCCTGGGGGGGGTCCAATTCACCCCTCCACTTT. Amino acid sequence: CASSMAWGGSNSPLHF. Looking up the rest from reference TRBV19 and TRBJ1-6 gives the full variable domain: DGGITQSPKYLFRKEGQNVTLSCEQNLNHDAMYWYRQDPGQGLRLIYYSQIVNDFQKGDIAEGYSVSREKKESFPLTVTSAQKNPTAFYLCASSMAWGGSNSPLHFGNGTRLTVT.

This chain joins TRBV6-5 and TRBJ1-1, with D possibly TRBD1 on 5 matching bases. The CDR3 consists of 13 residues. Germline CDR1 is MNHEY and CDR2 is SVGAGI. V lost 6 bases and J lost 4, with 12 bases in between. The CDR3 is CASSLHRGTEAFF. Here the CDR3 DNA reads TGTGCCAGCAGCTTACATAGGGGCACTGAAGCTTTCTTT.